Listed below are T cell receptor beta chains from one sample, sequenced in a study of blood T cells in healthy people across ages. Each CDR3 protein gets one entry after TCRdb re-called the 5' RACE reads with MiXCR. The sample consists of about 640,000 distinct CDR3 sequences, roughly 53% of them appearing once. Sequenced input: blood. These receptors originate from a man aged 55 to 70 in good health. Both conserved end residues are part of each CDR3. D genes are given only for firm matches. Clone size is given for some rows only: seen once, a few or many times, or a class if the clone is expanded.

TRBV12-3/TRBV12-4	.	TRBD1	TRBJ2-6	TGTGCCAGCAGTTTAGCCCAGGGGGCTGGGGCCAACGTCCTGACTTTC	CASSLAQGAGANVLTF
TRBV29-1	.	TRBD1	TRBJ2-7	TGCAGCGTTGTGGACAGGGGAAAAGTCCACGGCGACGAGCAGTACTTC	CSVVDRGKVHGDEQYF
TRBV7-2	few	TRBD2	TRBJ2-1	TGTGCCAGCAGCGGAAGCGAGCGGGGGGGCATGGATGAGCAGTTCTTC	CASSGSERGGMDEQFF
TRBV20-1	.	TRBD2	TRBJ2-3	TGCAGTGCTAGAGGACTAGCGGGGAGTACAGATACGCAGTATTTT	CSARGLAGSTDTQYF
TRBV7-8	.	.	TRBJ1-5	TGTGCCAGCAGCTTAAGTCAGCTCTATCAGCCCCAGCATTTT	CASSLSQLYQPQHF
TRBV5-4	.	.	TRBJ2-3	TGTGCCAGCAGCAAAGAAAACGCAGGAGGGCATGGAGATACGCAGTATTTT	CASSKENAGGHGDTQYF
TRBV20-1	.	TRBD1	TRBJ2-7	TGCAGTGCCTCAGGGACAGGGGTCTACGAGCAGTACTTC	CSASGTGVYEQYF
TRBV29-1	few	TRBD2	TRBJ2-1	TGCAGCGTTGAAGCGGGGGGGAACAATGAGCAGTTCTTC	CSVEAGGNNEQFF
TRBV7-2	.	TRBD2	TRBJ2-3	TGTGCCAGCAGTTCCGGACTAGCGAAAGATACGCAGTATTTT	CASSSGLAKDTQYF
TRBV12-3/TRBV12-4	few	.	TRBJ1-2	TGTGCCAGCAGTTTTGAAGGGATCGATGGCTACACCTTC	CASSFEGIDGYTF
TRBV6-6	.	.	TRBJ1-6	TGTGCCTGCAGTTACGATTCACCCCTCCACTTT	CACSYDSPLHF
TRBV10-3	few	.	TRBJ1-2	TGTGCCATCAGTGAGTCTCTAGCAGGCTATGGCTACACCTTC	CAISESLAGYGYTF
TRBV5-1	few	.	TRBJ2-1	TGCGCCAGCAGCTTGGCCAGTGGGTCCAGGGGCAATGAGCAGTTCTTC	CASSLASGSRGNEQFF
TRBV7-6	few	.	TRBJ2-4	TGTGCCAGCAGCAGGGGGGCGGCCAAAAACATTCAGTACTTC	CASSRGAAKNIQYF
TRBV12-3/TRBV12-4	.	.	TRBJ2-5	TGTGCCAGCAGTTTAGGTGGGACTCGCCAAGAGACCCAGTACTTC	CASSLGGTRQETQYF
TRBV7-9	.	.	TRBJ2-4	TGTGCCAGCAGCTCCCCGGACCCTTTAGCCAAAAACATTCAGTACTTC	CASSSPDPLAKNIQYF
TRBV4-1	few	.	TRBJ2-5	TGCGCCAGCCGACTAGGAGCGCTTGTCCAAGAGACCCAGTACTTC	CASRLGALVQETQYF
TRBV9	.	.	TRBJ2-1	TGTGCCAGCAGCGTACGGCAGGGCTCCTACAATGAGCAGTTCTTC	CASSVRQGSYNEQFF